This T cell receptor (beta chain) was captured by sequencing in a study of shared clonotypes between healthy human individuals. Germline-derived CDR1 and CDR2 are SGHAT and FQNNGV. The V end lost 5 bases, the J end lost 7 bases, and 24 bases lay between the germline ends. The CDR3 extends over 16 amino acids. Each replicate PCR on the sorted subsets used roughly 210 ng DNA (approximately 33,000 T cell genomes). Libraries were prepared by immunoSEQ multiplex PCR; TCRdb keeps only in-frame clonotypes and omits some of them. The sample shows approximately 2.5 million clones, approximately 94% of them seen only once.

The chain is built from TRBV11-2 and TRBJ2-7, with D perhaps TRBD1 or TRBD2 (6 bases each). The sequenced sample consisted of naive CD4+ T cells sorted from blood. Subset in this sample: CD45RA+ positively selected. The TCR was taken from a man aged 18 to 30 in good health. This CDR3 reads CASSTKAYGGLGEQYF. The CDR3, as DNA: TGTGCCAGCAGCACCAAGGCGTACGGGGGCCTGGGAGAGCAGTACTTC.